Following are 8 T cell receptor beta chains from one sample sequenced in a study of blood T cell repertoires in COVID-19 (dated by TCRdb to the early 2020s). Library preparation used the immunoSEQ multiplex PCR assay. TCRdb provides this immuneACCESS table in a form limited to in-frame rearrangements. Some clones are lacking; in checked studies, under half of them reflect an unresolved V gene, and why the rest are absent is not known. Within this sample are some 700,000 clones, with 85% to 90% of them counted one time only. In total, the top ten clones hold under 0.3% of the sample. The sequenced sample consisted of peripheral blood. Receptors originate from a young woman with acute or convalescent COVID-19.

The genes are TRBV7-9 and TRBJ1-4; D unresolved. CDR1 SEHNR and CDR2 FQNEAQ come from the germline V gene (reference sequence). With 3 bases removed from V and 0 bases from J, the gap between germline ends came to 14 bases. CDR3 length: 17 residues. The CDR3 nucleotides are TGTGCCAGCAGCTTGATGTCATTCGGGACAACTAATGAAAAACTGTTTTTT. Its translation: CASSLMSFGTTNEKLFF.

V is TRBV6-1 and J is TRBJ2-7; TRBD1 might be the D (6 bases). The germline V gene encodes CDR1 MNHNS and CDR2 SASEGT. Trimming removed 1 base from V and 2 bases from J, with 12 bases in between. The CDR3 consists of 15 residues. Here the CDR3 reads CASSEERQETYEQYF. CDR3 nucleotides: TGTGCCAGCAGTGAAGAACGACAGGAGACCTACGAGCAGTACTTC.

The J gene is TRBJ2-1, the V gene TRBV5-1; 7 bases are a match to TRBD2. CDR3 length: 13 amino acids. Germline values: CDR1 SGHRS, CDR2 YFSETQ. V was pared by 8 bases and J by 5 bases, with 7 bases of the junction left unmatched. This chain's CDR3 is CASSGRADNEQFF. The CDR3 coding sequence is TGCGCCAGTTCAGGGAGGGCGGACAATGAGCAGTTCTTC.

The chain recombines TRBV29-1 with TRBJ1-2; 10 bases line up with TRBD1. CDR3 size: 13 residues. J was trimmed by 8 bases and V by 6 bases; bases with no gene match: 9. Germline CDR1 and CDR2: SQVTM and ANQGSEA. CDR3 residues: CSVADRGRRGYTF. The CDR3 DNA sequence: TGCAGCGTAGCAGACAGGGGGCGTCGAGGCTACACCTTC.

The rearrangement links TRBV24-1 to TRBJ2-1, with 8 bases lining up with TRBD1. V gave up 3 bases and J gave up 7 bases; unmatched junction bases: 7. This CDR3 region has 15 residues. CDR1 KGHDR and CDR2 SFDVKD come from the germline V gene. The CDR3 DNA follows: TGTGCCACCAGTGATCCTCCAGGGGGCGGGAATGAGCAGTTCTTC. This sequence encodes CATSDPPGGGNEQFF.

The J gene is TRBJ2-3, the V gene TRBV12-5, with 12 bases matching TRBD2. The CDR3 extends over 16 amino acids. V trimming: 1 base; J trimming: 3 bases; junction bases outside the gene matches: 2. Germline CDR1 and CDR2: LGHNT and FRNRAP. The CDR3 region is CASGLGLAGVTDTQYF. CDR3 DNA: TGTGCTAGTGGTTTGGGACTAGCGGGGGTAACAGATACGCAGTATTTT. The full variable domain, in which reference TRBV12-5 and TRBJ2-3 provide the parts outside the CDR3, is DARVTQTPRHKVTEMGQEVTMRCQPILGHNTVFWYRQTMMQGLELLAYFRNRAPLDDSGMPKDRFSAEMPDATLATLKIQPSEPRDSAVYFCASGLGLAGVTDTQYFGPGTRLTVL.

This chain links TRBV30 with TRBJ1-2; D might be TRBD1 (6 bases). V lost 0 bases and J lost 2, with 16 bases in between. This CDR3 is 16 amino acids long. CDR1 is GTSNPN, CDR2 SVGIG, per germline (reference sequence). CDR3 bases: TGTGCCTGGAGTGTATTTGGGGGCCGCCTAAACTATGGCTACACCTTC. Translation: CAWSVFGGRLNYGYTF.

This chain joins TRBV5-6 and TRBJ1-6; the D is unclear. Germline V lookup: CDR1 SGHDT, CDR2 YYEEEE. CDR3 size: 12 residues. Trimming left V 2 bases short and J 6 bases short, with 3 bases between. DNA for the CDR3: TGTGCCAGCAGCTTTCGTAATTCACCCCTCCACTTT. Its protein product is CASSFRNSPLHF.